A single sample gave rise to the 22 T cell receptor beta chains below, sequenced in a study of beta chain features in type 1 diabetes. Expressed TCRB transcripts were sequenced after all isolated RNA was converted to cDNA. Sequenced by immunoSEQ multiplex PCR; TCRdb stores in-frame clones only, minus some. Here the sample spans some 270,000 clones, roughly 14% being singletons. Sequencing input: naive CD4+ T cells from blood. The source is a woman between 35 and 50 years old in good health.

This clone was picked up a small number of times. This chain uses TRBV19 with TRBJ1-6, with 7 bases fitting TRBD1. The CDR3 sequence is 16 residues long. Germline lookup yields CDR1 LNHDA and CDR2 SQIVND (reference sequence). Germline trimming cut 5 bases from V and 7 bases from J; bases unmatched to any gene: 11. The CDR3 region has the DNA TGTGCCAGTAGTGCCCGAGCGACAGGGAACAATTCACCCCTCCACTTT. Protein: CASSARATGNNSPLHF. Full variable domain (rest looked up from reference TRBV19 and TRBJ1-6): DGGITQSPKYLFRKEGQNVTLSCEQNLNHDAMYWYRQDPGQGLRLIYYSQIVNDFQKGDIAEGYSVSREKKESFPLTVTSAQKNPTAFYLCASSARATGNNSPLHFGNGTRLTVT.

This clone came up a few times. This chain joins TRBV2 and TRBJ2-7; TRBD1 aligns across 8 bases. Germline values: CDR1 SNHLY, CDR2 FYNNEI. V lost 5 bases to trimming and J lost 4 bases; unmatched junction nucleotides: 7. CDR3 length: 14 amino acids. The CDR3 spells CASSSARQGYEQYF. CDR3 DNA: TGTGCCAGCAGTTCAGCGAGACAGGGGTACGAGCAGTACTTC.

The V gene is TRBV18, the J gene TRBJ2-7, with 8 bases that match TRBD1. CDR3 length equals 15 residues. Germline V gives CDR1 KGHSH, CDR2 LQKENI. Losses at the gene ends were 3 bases for V and 3 bases for J; bases not matched to a gene: 7. DNA for the CDR3: TGTGCCAGCTCACCCCGGACAGGGATACTCTACGAGCAGTACTTC. Protein product: CASSPRTGILYEQYF. The full variable domain, with the rest looked up from reference TRBV18 and TRBJ2-7, is NAGVMQNPRHLVRRRGQEARLRCSPMKGHSHVYWYRQLPEEGLKFMVYLQKENIIDESGMPKERFSAEFPKEGPSILRIQQVVRGDSAAYFCASSPRTGILYEQYFGPGTRLTVT.

This sequence joins TRBV2 and TRBJ2-5, with D perhaps matching TRBD2 (6 bases). Trimming removed 6 bases from V and 3 bases from J, with 14 bases in between. The CDR3 is 14 residues long. In germline, CDR1 is SNHLY, CDR2 FYNNEI. CDR3 in DNA: TGTGCCAGCAGGGCCCTAGCGCAGGAAGAGACCCAGTACTTC. It yields the protein CASRALAQEETQYF.

The V and J genes are TRBV7-9 and TRBJ1-1, with TRBD1 matching 10 bases. This CDR3 has 17 residues. Trimming removed 6 bases from V and 0 bases from J; junction bases left unmatched: 10. Germline assignment: CDR1 SEHNR and CDR2 FQNEAQ (reference sequence). DNA for the CDR3: TGTGCCAGCAGACTATCCGACGGGACAGGGGTGAACACTGAAGCTTTCTTT. Its protein product is CASRLSDGTGVNTEAFF. The variable domain in full, with the rest retrieved from reference TRBV7-9 and TRBJ1-1, is DTGVSQNPRHKITKRGQNVTFRCDPISEHNRLYWYRQTLGQGPEFLTYFQNEAQLEKSRLLSDRFSAERPKGSFSTLEIQRTEQGDSAMYLCASRLSDGTGVNTEAFFGQGTRLTVV.

The J gene is TRBJ2-2, the V gene TRBV5-1; D gene uncertain. V lost 1 base to trimming and J lost 3 bases, with 13 bases between them. The length of the CDR3 is 16 residues. In germline, CDR1 is SGHRS, CDR2 YFSETQ. CDR3 in amino acids: CASSLTAGIYTGELFF. Written as DNA, the CDR3 is TGCGCCAGCAGCTTGACAGCTGGAATATACACCGGGGAGCTGTTTTTT.

This chain uses TRBV6-6 with TRBJ2-7; 9 bases line up with TRBD1. The CDR3 loop spans 15 amino acids. Trimming cost V 6 bases and J 4 bases; bases outside gene matches: 10. Germline lookup yields CDR1 MNHNY and CDR2 SVGAGI (reference sequence). The CDR3 region is CASSTSGTGIYEQYF. In nucleotides, the CDR3 is TGTGCCAGCAGCACGTCCGGGACAGGGATTTACGAGCAGTACTTC.

Only a few counts were recorded for this clone. The same CDR3 is also encoded by other DNA sequences in this sample. CDR3 loop: CASSGQVNTEAFF. The DNA of the CDR3 is TGTGCCAGCAGTGGACAGGTGAACACTGAAGCTTTCTTT. The genes are TRBV2 and TRBJ1-1; the D gene is possibly TRBD1 (6 bases). The V end was cut by 4 bases, the J end by 0 bases, with 6 bases between. The CDR3 spans 13 residues. Germline V lookup: CDR1 SNHLY, CDR2 FYNNEI.

This chain connects TRBV10-3 to TRBJ2-2; TRBD2 might be the D (6 bases). With 5 bases removed from V and 6 bases from J, the gap between germline ends came to 19 bases. The germline V gene encodes CDR1 ENHRY and CDR2 SYGVKD. The CDR3 consists of 16 residues. The CDR3 is CAISRNAKGEAGELFF. CDR3 nucleotides: TGTGCCATCAGTAGGAACGCCAAAGGGGAGGCCGGGGAGCTGTTTTTT.

This clone was seen more than once but under ten times. The chain couples TRBV4-1 to TRBJ2-5; 13 bases agree with TRBD2. This CDR3 has 13 amino acids. Germline V gene data show CDR1 as MGHRA and CDR2 as YSYEKL. With V trimmed by 4 bases and J by 9 bases, 2 bases remained unmatched. CDR3 sequence reads: CASSPLAGGPQYF. CDR3 bases: TGCGCCAGCAGCCCACTAGCGGGGGGGCCCCAGTACTTC.

This clone was counted between two and nine times. The rearrangement uses TRBV29-1 and TRBJ2-5; D remains unclear. V was trimmed by 4 bases and J by 4 bases, leaving 13 bases between them. Germline loops: CDR1 SQVTM, CDR2 ANQGSEA. The CDR3 spans 13 residues. The CDR3 sequence: CSVGAPPGETQYF. The CDR3, as DNA: TGCAGCGTTGGGGCCCCCCCTGGAGAGACCCAGTACTTC.

This sequence joins TRBV18 and TRBJ1-1, with a possible D match to TRBD1 (6 bases). Germline lookup yields CDR1 KGHSH and CDR2 LQKENI. CDR3 length equals 19 residues. Trimming took off 2 bases at V and 2 bases at J, with 24 bases between the two ends. DNA of the CDR3: TGTGCCAGCTCACCAATCGTGGGACATCGTGTTGGGAAAAACACTGAAGCTTTCTTT. Amino acids: CASSPIVGHRVGKNTEAFF.

In its sample, this clone was seen a few times. This sequence joins TRBV7-9 and TRBJ1-3, with 9 bases matching TRBD1. This CDR3 contains 15 residues. Trimming cost V 7 bases and J 2 bases; bases outside gene matches: 6. Germline CDR1 reads SEHNR; CDR2 reads FQNEAQ (reference sequence). CDR3 nucleotide sequence: TGTGCCAGCACCCCCCGACAGGGGGCTGGAAACACCATATATTTT. Protein: CASTPRQGAGNTIYF.

This clone was observed a handful of times. The chain combines TRBV9 with TRBJ1-2; TRBD1 matches at 8 bases. This CDR3 is 16 amino acids long. V lost 0 bases and J lost 8; bases outside the gene matches: 12. Germline values: CDR1 SGDLS, CDR2 YYNGEE. As DNA, the CDR3 is TGTGCCAGCAGCGTAGAAGGGCGACAGGGGTTGGGGGGCTACACCTTC. It specifies CASSVEGRQGLGGYTF. The variable domain in full, completed from reference TRBV9 and TRBJ1-2, reads DSGVTQTPKHLITATGQRVTLRCSPRSGDLSVYWYQQSLDQGLQFLIQYYNGEERAKGNILERFSAQQFPDLHSELNLSSLELGDSALYFCASSVEGRQGLGGYTFGSGTRLTVV.

This clone was detected only a few times. The gene calls are TRBV6-5 and TRBJ1-3; D gene uncertain. V lost 2 bases and J lost 7, with 12 bases in between. CDR3 length: 14 residues. The germline CDR1 and CDR2 sequences are MNHEY and SVGAGI. CDR3 in amino acids: CASSYGGLSNTIYF. The CDR3 DNA reads TGTGCCAGCAGTTACGGCGGGCTGAGTAACACCATATATTTT.

This clone turned up a few times. V usage is TRBV5-4 and J usage is TRBJ2-3; D ambiguous. The CDR3 runs to 15 residues. Germline CDR1 reads SGHNT; CDR2 reads YYREEE (reference sequence). Trimming shortened V by 4 bases and J by 0 bases, and 12 bases separated the two germline ends. CDR3 sequence: CASSRNQASTDTQYF. Here the CDR3 DNA reads TGTGCCAGCAGCCGCAACCAGGCTAGCACAGATACGCAGTATTTT.

This chain links TRBV4-1 with TRBJ2-6; 8 nucleotides align to TRBD1. Germline V CDR1 and CDR2: MGHRA, YSYEKL. This CDR3 has 18 amino acids. J gave up 0 bases and V 5 bases, and 9 bases lay outside the gene matches. CDR3: CASSEWTGRGSGANVLTF. CDR3 nucleotides: TGCGCCAGCAGCGAATGGACAGGGCGCGGCTCTGGGGCCAACGTCCTGACTTTC.

There are a few counts of this clone. CDR3 loop: CATAMTGGPYEQYF. The DNA for the CDR3 is TGTGCCACGGCCATGACAGGGGGCCCCTACGAGCAGTACTTC. The chain carries TRBV2 and TRBJ2-7; TRBD1 matches at 10 bases. V lost 10 bases to trimming and J lost 2 bases; unmatched junction nucleotides: 8. The CDR3 runs to 14 residues. Germline V gives CDR1 SNHLY, CDR2 FYNNEI.

This chain links TRBV4-3 with TRBJ2-3; TRBD2 aligns across 9 bases. V dropped 0 bases and J dropped 5; count of bases not matched to a gene: 3. Germline V lookup: CDR1 LGHNA, CDR2 YSLEER. The CDR3 spans 15 residues. CDR3 protein: CASSQEAGGLDTQYF. The DNA for the CDR3 is TGCGCCAGCAGCCAAGAGGCGGGGGGGCTAGATACGCAGTATTTT.

This clone was found a few times. The chain carries TRBV6-6 and TRBJ2-5; D may be TRBD1 (6 bases). The CDR3 consists of 13 residues. Germline V gives CDR1 MNHNY, CDR2 SVGAGI (reference sequence). V lost 5 bases, J lost 3 bases, and 10 bases lay in between. Written as DNA, the CDR3 is TGTGCCAGCAGTGGGGACACGAAAGAGACCCAGTACTTC. Protein: CASSGDTKETQYF.

The chain joins TRBV9 to TRBJ2-1; D perhaps matches TRBD1 (6 bases). Per the germline V gene, CDR1 is SGDLS and CDR2 is YYNGEE. The CDR3 sequence is 15 residues long. Trimming took 3 bases from V and 9 from J, leaving 19 bases between them. The DNA for the CDR3 is TGTGCCAGCAGCGACAAAGAGATCAGGGGCAGTGAGCAGTTCTTC. Translated: CASSDKEIRGSEQFF. The full variable domain, rest sourced from reference TRBV9 and TRBJ2-1, is DSGVTQTPKHLITATGQRVTLRCSPRSGDLSVYWYQQSLDQGLQFLIQYYNGEERAKGNILERFSAQQFPDLHSELNLSSLELGDSALYFCASSDKEIRGSEQFFGPGTRLTVL.

This clone occurred a few times. The chain has TRBV6-1 and TRBJ2-3; no reliable D call. Trimming stripped 2 bases from V and 4 bases from J, with 4 bases between. This CDR3 has 12 residues. Germline values: CDR1 MNHNS, CDR2 SASEGT. The CDR3 bases are TGTGCCAGCAGTGAACGCGCAGATACGCAGTATTTT. It is translated as CASSERADTQYF.